This TCR beta chain derives from a study of Tregs in tolerant kidney transplant recipients. General study results and limits: Tregs expanded with activated donor B cells seemed most donor-specific.

Generated by immunoSEQ multiplex PCR, the TCRdb table keeps only in-frame clones and is missing some. This sample yields 46,000 or so clones, of which roughly nine tenths are seen a single time; about 0.76% belongs to the top ten. As to this clone: Its target is unknown.

Thawed PBMCs were FACS-sorted into unstimulated CD4+CD25+CD127- regulatory T cells, CD4+CD25- non-regulatory cells, CD4 and CD8 cells. This CDR3 is built from 14 residues. Trimming removed 4 bases at V and 0 bases at J, with 8 bases between. Per germline, CDR1 SGHRS and CDR2 YFSETQ. The source is a human donor in good health. The sequencing sample was made of Tregs from blood. The rearrangement joins TRBV5-1 to TRBJ2-1, with a tentative D call TRBD1 (6 bases). CDR3 amino acids: CASSEDSSYNEQFF. The CDR3 DNA reads TGCGCCAGCAGCGAGGACAGCTCCTACAATGAGCAGTTCTTC.